The 3 T cell receptor beta chains below come from one sample, sequenced in a study of vaccination and CD4 T cells after COVID-19. The treatment was: roughly 11-day PBMC culture with coronavirus spike peptide pools or control peptides (ViraFEST assay). Which antigens these TCRs recognize remains unknown. The Oncomine TCR Beta short-read assay sequenced DNA from cultured CD4+ T cells. TCRdb itself ran the PCR reads through MiXCR, one entry per CDR3 protein. The sample lists approximately 9,700 distinct CDR3 sequences, 70% occurring once. Sequenced input: CD4+ T cells from blood, cultured in vitro. The receptors stem from a human donor who had recovered from COVID-19.

This clonotype has only a few counts. The chain links TRBV27 to TRBJ1-2; TRBD1 might be the D (5 bases). This CDR3 is 13 amino acids long. CDR1 MNHEY and CDR2 SMNVEV come from the germline V gene (reference sequence). V dropped 5 bases and J dropped 2 bases, with 9 bases sitting between them. DNA of the CDR3: TGTGCCAGCAGTCGGGACGGGAACTATGGCTACACCTTC. This sequence encodes CASSRDGNYGYTF.

This clonotype was counted only a few times. The chain uses TRBV7-6 and TRBJ1-1; 7 nucleotides match TRBD1. The CDR3 has 14 amino acids. The trim removed 5 bases at V and 0 bases at J, leaving 3 bases unmatched. Germline CDR1 reads SGHVS; CDR2 reads FNYEAQ. The DNA for the CDR3 is TGTGCCAGCAGCGCGACAGGGTTGAACACTGAAGCTTTCTTT. Encoded protein: CASSATGLNTEAFF.

Notes on this clonotype: One end of the junction is discordant with germline, which a read error may explain. The chain links TRBV6-1 to TRBJ2-3; tentative D call: TRBD2 (6 bases). Germline V gene lookup returns CDR1 MNHNS and CDR2 SASEGT. This CDR3 contains 13 residues. CDR3 sequence (DNA): TGTGCCATCAGTGGGGGGAGCACAGATACGCAGTATTTT. Translated: CAISGGSTDTQYF.